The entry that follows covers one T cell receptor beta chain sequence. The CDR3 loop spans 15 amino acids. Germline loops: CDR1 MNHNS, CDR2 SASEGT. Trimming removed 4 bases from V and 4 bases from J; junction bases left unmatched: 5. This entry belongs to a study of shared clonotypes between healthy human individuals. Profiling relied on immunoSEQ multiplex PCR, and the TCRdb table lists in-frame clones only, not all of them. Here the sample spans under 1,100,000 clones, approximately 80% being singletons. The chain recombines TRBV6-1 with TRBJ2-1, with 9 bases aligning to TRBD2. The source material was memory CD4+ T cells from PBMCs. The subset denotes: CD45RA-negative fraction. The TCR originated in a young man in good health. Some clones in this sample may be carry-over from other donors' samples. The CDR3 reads CASSASGVVYNEQFF. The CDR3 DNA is TGTGCCAGCAGTGCTAGCGGGGTTGTGTACAATGAGCAGTTCTTC.